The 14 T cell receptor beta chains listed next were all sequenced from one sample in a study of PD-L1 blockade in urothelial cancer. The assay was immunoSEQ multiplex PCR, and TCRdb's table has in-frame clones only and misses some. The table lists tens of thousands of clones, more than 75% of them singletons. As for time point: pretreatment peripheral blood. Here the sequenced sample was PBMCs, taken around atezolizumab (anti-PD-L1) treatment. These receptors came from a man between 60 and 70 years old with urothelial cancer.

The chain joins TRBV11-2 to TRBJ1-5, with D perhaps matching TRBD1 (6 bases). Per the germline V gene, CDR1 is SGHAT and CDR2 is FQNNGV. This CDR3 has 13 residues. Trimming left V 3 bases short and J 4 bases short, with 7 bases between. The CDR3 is CASSLDRNQPQHF. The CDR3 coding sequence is TGTGCCAGCAGCTTGGACAGAAATCAGCCCCAGCATTTT.

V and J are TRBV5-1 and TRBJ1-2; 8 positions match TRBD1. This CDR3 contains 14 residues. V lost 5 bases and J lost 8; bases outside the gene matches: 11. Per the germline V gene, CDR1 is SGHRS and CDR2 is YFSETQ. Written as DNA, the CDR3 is TGCGCCAGCAGACAACCGGGACAGGCTTCGGGCTACACCTTC. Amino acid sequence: CASRQPGQASGYTF.

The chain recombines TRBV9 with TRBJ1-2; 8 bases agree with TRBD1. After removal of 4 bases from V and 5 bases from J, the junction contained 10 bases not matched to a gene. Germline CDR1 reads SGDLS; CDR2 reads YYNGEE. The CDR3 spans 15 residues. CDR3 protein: CASSPVQGDTYGYTF. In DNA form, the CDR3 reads TGTGCCAGCAGCCCGGTACAGGGGGATACTTATGGCTACACCTTC.

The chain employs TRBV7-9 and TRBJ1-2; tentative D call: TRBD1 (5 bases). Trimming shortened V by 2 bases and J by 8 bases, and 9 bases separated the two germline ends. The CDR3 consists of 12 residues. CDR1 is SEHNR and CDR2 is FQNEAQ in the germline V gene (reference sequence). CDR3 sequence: CASSLNQGGYTF. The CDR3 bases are TGTGCCAGCAGCTTAAATCAGGGAGGCTACACCTTC.

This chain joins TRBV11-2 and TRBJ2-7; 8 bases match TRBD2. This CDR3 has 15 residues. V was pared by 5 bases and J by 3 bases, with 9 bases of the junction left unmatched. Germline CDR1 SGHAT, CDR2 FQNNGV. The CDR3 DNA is TGTGCCAGCAGCCCCCGGGGGGGGTTTTTCTACGAGCAGTACTTC. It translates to CASSPRGGFFYEQYF.

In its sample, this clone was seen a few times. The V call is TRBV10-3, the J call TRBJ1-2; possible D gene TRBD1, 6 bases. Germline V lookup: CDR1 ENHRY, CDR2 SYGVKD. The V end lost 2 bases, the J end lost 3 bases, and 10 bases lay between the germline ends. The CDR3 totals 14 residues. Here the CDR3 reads CAISESGQYYGYTF. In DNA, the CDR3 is TGTGCCATCAGTGAGAGCGGACAGTACTATGGCTACACCTTC.

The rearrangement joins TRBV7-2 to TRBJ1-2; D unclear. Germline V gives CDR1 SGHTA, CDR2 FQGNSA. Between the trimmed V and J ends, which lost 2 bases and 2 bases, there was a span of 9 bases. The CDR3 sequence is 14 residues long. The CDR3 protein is CASSLTFSNYGYTF. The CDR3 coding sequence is TGTGCCAGCAGCTTAACTTTTTCCAACTATGGCTACACCTTC.

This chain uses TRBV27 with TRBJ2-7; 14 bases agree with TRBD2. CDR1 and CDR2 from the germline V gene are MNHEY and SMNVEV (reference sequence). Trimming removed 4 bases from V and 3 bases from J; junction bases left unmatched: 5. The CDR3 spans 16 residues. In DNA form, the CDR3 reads TGTGCCAGCAGTTCCCAGACTAGCGGGGGGGTCTACGAGCAGTACTTC. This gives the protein CASSSQTSGGVYEQYF.

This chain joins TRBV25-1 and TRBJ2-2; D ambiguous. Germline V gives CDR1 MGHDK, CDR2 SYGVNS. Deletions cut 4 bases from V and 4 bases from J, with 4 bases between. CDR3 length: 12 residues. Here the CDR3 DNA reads TGTGCCAGCAGTGCCTTCACCGGGGAGCTGTTTTTT. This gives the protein CASSAFTGELFF.

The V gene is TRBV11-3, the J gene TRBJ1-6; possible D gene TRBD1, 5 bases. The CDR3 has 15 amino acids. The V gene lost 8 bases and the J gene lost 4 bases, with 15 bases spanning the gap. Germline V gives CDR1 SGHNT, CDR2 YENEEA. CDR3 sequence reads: CASQHGGFYNSPLHF. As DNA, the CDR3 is TGTGCCAGCCAACATGGGGGGTTTTATAATTCACCCCTCCACTTT.

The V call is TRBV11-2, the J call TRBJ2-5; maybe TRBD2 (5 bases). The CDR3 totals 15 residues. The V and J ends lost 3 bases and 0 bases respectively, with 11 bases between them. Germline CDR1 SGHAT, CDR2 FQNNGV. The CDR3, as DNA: TGTGCCAGCAGCTTGCAAGGACTGTACCAAGAGACCCAGTACTTC. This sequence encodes CASSLQGLYQETQYF.

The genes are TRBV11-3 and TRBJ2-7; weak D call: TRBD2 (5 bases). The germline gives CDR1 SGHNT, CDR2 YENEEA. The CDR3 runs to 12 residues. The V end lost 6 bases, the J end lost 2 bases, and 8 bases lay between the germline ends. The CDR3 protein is CASSPGAYEQYF. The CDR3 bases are TGTGCCAGCAGTCCCGGGGCCTACGAGCAGTACTTC.

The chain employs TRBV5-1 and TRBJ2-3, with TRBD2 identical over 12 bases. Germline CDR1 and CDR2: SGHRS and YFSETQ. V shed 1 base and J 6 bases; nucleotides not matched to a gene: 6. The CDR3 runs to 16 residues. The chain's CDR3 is CASSLTSSGGADTQYF. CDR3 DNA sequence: TGCGCCAGCAGCTTGACGTCTAGCGGGGGGGCGGATACGCAGTATTTT. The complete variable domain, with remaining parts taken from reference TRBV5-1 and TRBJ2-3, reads KAGVTQTPRYLIKTRGQQVTLSCSPISGHRSVSWYQQTPGQGLQFLFEYFSETQRNKGNFPGRFSGRQFSNSRSEMNVSTLELGDSALYLCASSLTSSGGADTQYFGPGTRLTVL.

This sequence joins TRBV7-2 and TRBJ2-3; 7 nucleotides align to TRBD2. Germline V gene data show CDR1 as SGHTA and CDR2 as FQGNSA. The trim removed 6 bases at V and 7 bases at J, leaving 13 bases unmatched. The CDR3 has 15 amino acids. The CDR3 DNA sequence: TGTGCCAGCAGTTACTCCAGCGGGGCGCAAAATACGCAGTATTTT. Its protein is CASSYSSGAQNTQYF.